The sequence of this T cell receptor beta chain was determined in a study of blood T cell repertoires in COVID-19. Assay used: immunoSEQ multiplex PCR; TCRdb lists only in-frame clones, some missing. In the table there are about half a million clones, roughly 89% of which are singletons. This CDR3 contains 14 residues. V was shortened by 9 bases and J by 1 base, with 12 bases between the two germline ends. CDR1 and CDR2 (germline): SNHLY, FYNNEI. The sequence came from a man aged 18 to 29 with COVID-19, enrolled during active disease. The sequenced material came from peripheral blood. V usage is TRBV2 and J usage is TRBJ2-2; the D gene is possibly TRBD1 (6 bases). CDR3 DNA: TGTGCCAGACAGGGATCGTTGAACACCGGGGAGCTGTTTTTT. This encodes CARQGSLNTGELFF.